The 26 T cell receptor beta chains below all came from one sample that was sequenced in a study of blood T cell repertoires in COVID-19. Clones were sequenced by immunoSEQ multiplex PCR, and TCRdb holds only the in-frame ones, with some missing. The table records more than 95,000 clones, around four fifths of them present only once. The sample comprised peripheral blood. The source of these receptors is a man under 40 with acute or convalescent COVID-19.

V usage is TRBV12-3 or TRBV12-4 and J usage is TRBJ1-1; D remains unclear. The germline V and J ends were trimmed by 5 bases and 5 bases, with 9 bases remaining between them. The CDR3 contains 12 residues. The chain's CDR3 is CASSGGGTEAFF. The CDR3 DNA sequence: TGTGCCAGCAGTGGAGGAGGGACTGAAGCTTTCTTT.

This sequence joins TRBV7-9 and TRBJ1-1, with 9 bases lining up with TRBD1. The CDR3 covers 12 residues. Per germline, CDR1 SEHNR and CDR2 FQNEAQ (reference sequence). J was trimmed by 8 bases and V by 5 bases; bases with no gene match: 3. The CDR3 loop reads CASSQGQGEAFF. DNA for the CDR3: TGTGCCAGCAGCCAAGGACAGGGGGAAGCTTTCTTT.

Details on this clone: The same CDR3 is also encoded by other DNA sequences in this sample. The rearrangement uses TRBV12-3 or TRBV12-4 and TRBJ1-1; D remains ambiguous. This CDR3 is 12 amino acids long. The germline V and J ends were trimmed by 5 bases and 3 bases, with 7 bases remaining between them. The CDR3 DNA reads TGTGCCAGCAGTCCTCTATACACTGAAGCTTTCTTT. This sequence encodes CASSPLYTEAFF.

The chain employs TRBV7-8 and TRBJ2-3, with D possibly TRBD1 on 6 matching bases. This CDR3 comprises 13 residues. V gave up 5 bases and J gave up 6 bases, with 12 bases separating them. CDR1 is SGHVS and CDR2 is FQNEAQ in the germline V gene. The CDR3 here is CASSRQVGDTQYF. For the CDR3, the DNA is TGTGCCAGCAGCCGACAGGTTGGCGATACGCAGTATTTT.

V and J are TRBV5-6 and TRBJ2-2; no clear D gene. V dropped 0 bases and J dropped 4 bases, with 7 bases sitting between them. The CDR3 is made up of 14 amino acids. Germline assignment: CDR1 SGHDT and CDR2 YYEEEE. The CDR3 sequence: CASSLATLTGELFF. For the CDR3, the DNA is TGTGCCAGCAGCTTGGCGACACTCACCGGGGAGCTGTTTTTT. Variable domain in full (rest from reference TRBV5-6 and TRBJ2-2): DAGVTQSPTHLIKTRGQQVTLRCSPKSGHDTVSWYQQALGQGPQFIFQYYEEEERQRGNFPDRFSGHQFPNYSSELNVNALLLGDSALYLCASSLATLTGELFFGEGSRLTVL.

J is TRBJ1-1 and V is TRBV6-1; D is ambiguous. Germline lookup yields CDR1 MNHNS and CDR2 SASEGT. V lost 1 base, J lost 5 bases, and 14 bases lay in between. The CDR3 extends over 15 amino acids. The CDR3 reads CASSEVALGETEAFF. CDR3 DNA: TGTGCCAGCAGTGAAGTGGCGTTGGGAGAAACTGAAGCTTTCTTT.

J is TRBJ1-5 and V is TRBV18, with D hard to call. This CDR3 has 14 residues. Trimming stripped 6 bases from V and 0 bases from J, with 9 bases between. In germline, CDR1 is KGHSH, CDR2 LQKENI. This CDR3 reads CASSSGDSNQPQHF. In DNA, the CDR3 is TGTGCCAGCTCCTCGGGAGATAGCAATCAGCCCCAGCATTTT.

This clone appeared once. The rearrangement links TRBV4-2 to TRBJ1-4; possible D gene TRBD1, 6 bases. The germline V gene encodes CDR1 LGHNA and CDR2 YNFKEQ. V was clipped by 0 bases and J by 7 bases, with 18 bases between them. The CDR3 covers 17 residues. The CDR3 protein is CASSQEGQLGAGEKLFF. In DNA form, the CDR3 reads TGTGCCAGCAGCCAAGAAGGGCAGCTGGGGGCTGGTGAAAAACTGTTTTTT.

For the CDR3, the DNA is TGTGCCAGTCAGTTAAACAGGCAACCCGATCAGCCCCAGCATTTT. As protein: CASQLNRQPDQPQHF. The chain is built from TRBV19 and TRBJ1-5; possible D gene TRBD1, 5 bases. The germline V gene has CDR1 LNHDA and CDR2 SQIVND (reference sequence). This CDR3 is 15 amino acids long. With 8 bases removed from V and 5 bases from J, the gap between germline ends came to 19 bases.

J is TRBJ2-7 and V is TRBV19; the match to TRBD1 covers 7 bases. This CDR3 has 14 residues. Germline CDR1 and CDR2: LNHDA and SQIVND (reference sequence). Unmatched junction bases numbered 10, after V lost 5 bases and J lost 6 bases. CDR3 DNA sequence: TGTGCCAGTAGTCCGGCACTACAGGGGCGCGAGCAGTACTTC. This gives the protein CASSPALQGREQYF.

The chain employs TRBV2 and TRBJ1-5, with 7 bases lining up with TRBD1. This CDR3 is 15 amino acids long. Germline values: CDR1 SNHLY, CDR2 FYNNEI. Trimming removed 1 base from V and 2 bases from J; junction bases left unmatched: 2. Here the CDR3 DNA reads TGTGCCAGCAGTGAAGGTCAGGGGGGCAATCAGCCCCAGCATTTT. This codes for CASSEGQGGNQPQHF.

The chain joins TRBV3-1 (or the pseudogene TRBV3-2) to TRBJ2-1; perhaps TRBD2 as D (5 bases). This CDR3 region has 18 residues. In germline, CDR1 is LGHDT, CDR2 YNNKEL (reference sequence). Trimming removed 0 bases from V and 4 bases from J, with 19 bases in between. The CDR3 sequence is CASSQEVSLSGGYNEQFF. In DNA, the CDR3 is TGTGCCAGCAGCCAAGAGGTCTCTCTCAGCGGAGGATACAATGAGCAGTTCTTC.

The gene calls are TRBV13 and TRBJ2-7; D unclear. The CDR3 is 14 amino acids. Germline CDR1 PRHDT, CDR2 FYEKMQ (reference sequence). V lost 6 bases to trimming and J lost 1 base, with 13 bases between them. Here the CDR3 DNA reads TGTGCCAGCAGTCGACAAGACATTTCCTACGAGCAGTACTTC. Encoded protein: CASSRQDISYEQYF. Combining the CDR3 with reference TRBV13 and TRBJ2-7 gives the whole variable domain AAGVIQSPRHLIKEKRETATLKCYPIPRHDTVYWYQQGPGQDPQFLISFYEKMQSDKGSIPDRFSAQQFSDYHSELNMSSLELGDSALYFCASSRQDISYEQYFGPGTRLTVT.

The V gene is TRBV10-3, the J gene TRBJ2-2; 8 bases match TRBD1. Germline V CDR1 and CDR2: ENHRY, SYGVKD. The CDR3 loop spans 20 amino acids. V shed 6 bases, J shed 1 base, and the junction held 19 bases outside the gene matches. As DNA, the CDR3 is TGTGCCATCAGAGCAAGACAGGGGCCGGCCACCAACCTGAACACCGGGGAGCTGTTTTTT. Residues: CAIRARQGPATNLNTGELFF.

V is TRBV6-5 and J is TRBJ2-1; possible D gene TRBD2, 6 bases. Trimming took off 5 bases at V and 1 base at J, with 12 bases between the two ends. Germline V CDR1 and CDR2: MNHEY, SVGAGI. The CDR3 has 15 amino acids. In nucleotides, the CDR3 is TGTGCCAGCAGTCGGGACTCACTTTCCTACAATGAGCAGTTCTTC. It encodes CASSRDSLSYNEQFF.

CDR3 nucleotides: TGTGCCAGCCGACCTAGCGGGGGGGAGACCCAGTACTTC. Protein sequence: CASRPSGGETQYF. The chain uses TRBV7-9 and TRBJ2-5; TRBD2 matches at 11 bases. Germline CDR1 SEHNR, CDR2 FQNEAQ (reference sequence). This CDR3 is 13 amino acids long. With 8 bases clipped from V and 5 bases from J, the junction kept 4 bases outside the gene matches.

The chain carries TRBV10-2 and TRBJ1-2; D gene unclear. Germline CDR1 WSHSY, CDR2 SAAADI. CDR3 length: 13 amino acids. The V gene lost 5 bases and the J gene lost 0 bases, with 7 bases spanning the gap. This CDR3 reads CASSPSANYGYTF. Here the CDR3 DNA reads TGCGCCAGCAGTCCAAGCGCTAACTATGGCTACACCTTC.

The J gene is TRBJ2-7, the V gene TRBV6-8; 14 positions match TRBD2. CDR3 length: 17 amino acids. V shed 6 bases and J 3 bases; nucleotides not matched to a gene: 10. Germline V gives CDR1 MNHGY, CDR2 SAAAGT. CDR3 loop: CASRYTGTSGRLYEQYV. CDR3 nucleotides: TGTGCCAGCAGGTACACCGGGACTAGCGGGAGACTCTACGAGCAGTACGTC.

The chain links TRBV29-1 to TRBJ1-5; D might be TRBD1 (6 bases). This CDR3 is built from 15 residues. Trimming took 6 bases from V and 3 from J, leaving 18 bases between them. CDR1 and CDR2 (germline): SQVTM, ANQGSEA. In nucleotides, the CDR3 is TGCAGCGTGTATTTAACAGGGAAACCCAATCAGCCCCAGCATTTT. Translation: CSVYLTGKPNQPQHF.

This sequence joins TRBV4-3 and TRBJ1-2; D is ambiguous. The germline V gene encodes CDR1 LGHNA and CDR2 YSLEER. V was shortened by 0 bases and J by 4 bases, with 12 bases between the two germline ends. This CDR3 contains 15 residues. DNA of the CDR3: TGCGCCAGCAGCCAAGATCGCGGGTCCTTCTATGGCTACACCTTC. Its protein is CASSQDRGSFYGYTF.

This chain joins TRBV7-9 and TRBJ2-5; 8 nucleotides align to TRBD2. This CDR3 is built from 15 residues. Germline trimming cut 5 bases from V and 5 bases from J; bases unmatched to any gene: 10. Germline CDR1 reads SEHNR; CDR2 reads FQNEAQ (reference sequence). This chain's CDR3 is CASSPGNSGVETQYF. CDR3 bases: TGTGCCAGCAGCCCCGGCAATAGCGGGGTTGAGACCCAGTACTTC.

The rearrangement uses TRBV4-3 and TRBJ1-6, with 10 positions matching TRBD1. Germline trimming cut 3 bases from V and 1 base from J; bases unmatched to any gene: 6. The CDR3 has 18 residues. CDR1 and CDR2 from the germline V gene are LGHNA and YSLEER. CDR3 nucleotide sequence: TGCGCCAGCAGCCACTTTAGACAGGGGGCTTCCTATAATTCACCCCTCCACTTT. Residues: CASSHFRQGASYNSPLHF.

This clone appeared once. The chain carries TRBV6-5 and TRBJ2-5; D might be TRBD2 (7 bases). V was cut by 4 bases and J by 5 bases, with 17 bases left in between. The CDR3 consists of 15 residues. In germline, CDR1 is MNHEY, CDR2 SVGAGI. CDR3 coding DNA: TGTGCCAGCAGTTCCTTTGGGGGGGGCATGGAGACCCAGTACTTC. Translation gives CASSSFGGGMETQYF.

V usage is TRBV12-3 or TRBV12-4 and J usage is TRBJ2-2; D unclear. CDR3 size: 11 residues. V was cut by 7 bases and J by 6 bases, with 6 bases left in between. The CDR3 loop is CASTLAGELFF. For the CDR3, the DNA is TGTGCCAGCACCCTTGCCGGGGAGCTGTTTTTT.

This chain connects TRBV5-4 to TRBJ2-4, with 9 bases matching TRBD1. With V trimmed by 5 bases and J by 4 bases, 7 bases remained unmatched. There are 15 residues in the CDR3. Germline values: CDR1 SGHNT, CDR2 YYREEE (reference sequence). The CDR3 DNA reads TGTGCCAGCAGTCGCCAGACAGGGGGGAAAAACATTCAGTACTTC. As protein: CASSRQTGGKNIQYF.

This sequence joins TRBV6-1 and TRBJ2-5, with 8 bases aligning to TRBD2. Trimming removed 3 bases from V and 2 bases from J; junction bases left unmatched: 8. The CDR3 consists of 16 residues. Germline V gene data show CDR1 as MNHNS and CDR2 as SASEGT. The CDR3 DNA sequence: TGTGCCAGCAGTGAGGGGCGGGCGGGGGGACAAGAGACCCAGTACTTC. Its protein is CASSEGRAGGQETQYF.